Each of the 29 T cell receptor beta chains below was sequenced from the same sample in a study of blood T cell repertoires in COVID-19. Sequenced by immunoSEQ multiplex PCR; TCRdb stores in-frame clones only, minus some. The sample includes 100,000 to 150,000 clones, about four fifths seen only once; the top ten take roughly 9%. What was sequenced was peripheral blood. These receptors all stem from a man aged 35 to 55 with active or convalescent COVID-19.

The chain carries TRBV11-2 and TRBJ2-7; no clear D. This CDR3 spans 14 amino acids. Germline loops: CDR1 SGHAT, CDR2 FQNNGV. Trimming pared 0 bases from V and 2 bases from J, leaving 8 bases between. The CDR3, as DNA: TGTGCCAGCAGCTTAGATACTCTTACCTACGAGCAGTACTTC. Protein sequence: CASSLDTLTYEQYF. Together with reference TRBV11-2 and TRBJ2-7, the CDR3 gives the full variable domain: EAGVAQSPRYKIIEKRQSVAFWCNPISGHATLYWYQQILGQGPKLLIQFQNNGVVDDSQLPKDRFSAERLKGVDSTLKIQPAKLEDSAVYLCASSLDTLTYEQYFGPGTRLTVT.

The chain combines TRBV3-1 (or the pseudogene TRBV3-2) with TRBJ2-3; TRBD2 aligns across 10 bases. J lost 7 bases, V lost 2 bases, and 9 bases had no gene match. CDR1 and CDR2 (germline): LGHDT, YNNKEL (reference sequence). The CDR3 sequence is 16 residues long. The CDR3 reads CASSQQSGGASYTQYF. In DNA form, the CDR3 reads TGTGCCAGCAGCCAACAAAGCGGGGGGGCATCATATACGCAGTATTTT.

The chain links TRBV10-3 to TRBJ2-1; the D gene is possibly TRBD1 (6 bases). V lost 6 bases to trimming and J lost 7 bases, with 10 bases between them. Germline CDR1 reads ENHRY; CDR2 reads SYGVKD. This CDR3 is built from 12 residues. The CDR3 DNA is TGTGCCATCAGGGGGGCTGGGAATGAGCAGTTCTTC. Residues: CAIRGAGNEQFF.

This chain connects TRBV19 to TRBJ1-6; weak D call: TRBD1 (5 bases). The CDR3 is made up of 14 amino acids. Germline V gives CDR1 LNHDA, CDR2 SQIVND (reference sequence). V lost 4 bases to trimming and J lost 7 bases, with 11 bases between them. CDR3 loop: CASSKGIENSPLHF. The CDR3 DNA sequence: TGTGCCAGTAGTAAGGGGATAGAAAATTCACCCCTCCACTTT.

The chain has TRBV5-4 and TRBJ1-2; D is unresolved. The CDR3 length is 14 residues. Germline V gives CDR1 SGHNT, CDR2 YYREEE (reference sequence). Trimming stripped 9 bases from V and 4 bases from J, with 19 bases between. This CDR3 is CATLPWGGVYGYTF. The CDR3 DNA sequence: TGTGCCACCCTCCCGTGGGGAGGAGTCTATGGCTACACCTTC.

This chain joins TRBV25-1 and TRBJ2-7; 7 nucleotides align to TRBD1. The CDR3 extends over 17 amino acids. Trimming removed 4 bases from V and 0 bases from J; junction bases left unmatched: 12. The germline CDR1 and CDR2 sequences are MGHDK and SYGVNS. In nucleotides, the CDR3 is TGTGCCAGCAGTGCCGGCCTTTACAGGGGACCCTCCTACGAGCAGTACTTC. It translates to CASSAGLYRGPSYEQYF.

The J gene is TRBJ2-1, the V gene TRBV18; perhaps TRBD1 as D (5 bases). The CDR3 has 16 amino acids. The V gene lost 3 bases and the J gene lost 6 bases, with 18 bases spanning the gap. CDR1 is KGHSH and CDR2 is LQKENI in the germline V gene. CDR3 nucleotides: TGTGCCAGCTCACCCACCCAGACAGTGCTATCCAATGAGCAGTTCTTC. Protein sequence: CASSPTQTVLSNEQFF.

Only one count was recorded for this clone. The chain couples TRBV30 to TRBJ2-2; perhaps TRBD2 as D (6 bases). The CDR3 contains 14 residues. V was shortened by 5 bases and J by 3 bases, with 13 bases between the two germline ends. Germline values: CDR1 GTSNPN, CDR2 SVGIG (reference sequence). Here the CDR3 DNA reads TGTGCCTGGGGGGGAGGCCGGGACACCGGGGAGCTGTTTTTT. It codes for CAWGGGRDTGELFF. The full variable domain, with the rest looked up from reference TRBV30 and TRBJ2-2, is SQTIHQWPATLVQPVGSPLSLECTVEGTSNPNLYWYRQAAGRGLQLLFYSVGIGQISSEVPQNLSASRPQDRQFILSSKKLLLSDSGFYLCAWGGGRDTGELFFGEGSRLTVL.

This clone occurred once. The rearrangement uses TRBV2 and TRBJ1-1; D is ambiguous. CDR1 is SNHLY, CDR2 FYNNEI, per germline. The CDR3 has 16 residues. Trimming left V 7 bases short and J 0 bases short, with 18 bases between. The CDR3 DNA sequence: TGTGCCAGCATGCACCCTTCCGTGGCAGTGAACACTGAAGCTTTCTTT. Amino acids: CASMHPSVAVNTEAFF.

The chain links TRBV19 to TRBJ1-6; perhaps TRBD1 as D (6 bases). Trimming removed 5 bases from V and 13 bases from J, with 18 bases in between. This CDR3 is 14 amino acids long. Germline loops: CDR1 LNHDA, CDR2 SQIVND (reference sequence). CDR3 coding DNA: TGTGCCAGTAGTGACAGTCAGGGGAGGGATCCCCTCCACTTT. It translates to CASSDSQGRDPLHF.

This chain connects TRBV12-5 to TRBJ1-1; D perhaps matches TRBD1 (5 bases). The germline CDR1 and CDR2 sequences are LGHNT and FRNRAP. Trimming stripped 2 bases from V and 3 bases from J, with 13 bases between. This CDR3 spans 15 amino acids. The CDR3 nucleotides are TGTGCTAGTGGTTTGTTCACCGGGACTTACACTGAAGCTTTCTTT. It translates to CASGLFTGTYTEAFF. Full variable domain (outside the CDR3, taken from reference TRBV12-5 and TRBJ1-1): DARVTQTPRHKVTEMGQEVTMRCQPILGHNTVFWYRQTMMQGLELLAYFRNRAPLDDSGMPKDRFSAEMPDATLATLKIQPSEPRDSAVYFCASGLFTGTYTEAFFGQGTRLTVV.

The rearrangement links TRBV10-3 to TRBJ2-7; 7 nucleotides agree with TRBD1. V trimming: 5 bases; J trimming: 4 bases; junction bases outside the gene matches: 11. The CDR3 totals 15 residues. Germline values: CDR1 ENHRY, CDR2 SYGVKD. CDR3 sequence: CAISTAGTDRYEQYF. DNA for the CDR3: TGTGCCATCAGTACCGCCGGGACAGACCGATACGAGCAGTACTTC.

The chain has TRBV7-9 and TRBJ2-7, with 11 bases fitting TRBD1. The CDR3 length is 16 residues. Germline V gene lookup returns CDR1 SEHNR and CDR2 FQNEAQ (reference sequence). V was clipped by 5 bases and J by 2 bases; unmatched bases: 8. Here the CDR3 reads CASSGEEGQGAYEQYF. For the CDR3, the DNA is TGTGCCAGCAGCGGGGAGGAGGGACAGGGGGCCTACGAGCAGTACTTC.

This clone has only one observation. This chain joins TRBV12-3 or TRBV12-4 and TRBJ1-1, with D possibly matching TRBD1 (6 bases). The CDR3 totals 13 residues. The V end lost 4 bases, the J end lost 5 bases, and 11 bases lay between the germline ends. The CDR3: CASSYSDRTEAFF. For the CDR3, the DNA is TGTGCCAGCAGTTACAGTGACAGGACTGAAGCTTTCTTT.

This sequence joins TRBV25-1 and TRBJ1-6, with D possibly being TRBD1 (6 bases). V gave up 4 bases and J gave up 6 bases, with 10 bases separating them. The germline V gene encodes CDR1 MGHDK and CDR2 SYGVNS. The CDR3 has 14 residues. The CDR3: CASSAGGSNSPLHF. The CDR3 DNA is TGTGCCAGCAGTGCGGGGGGCTCTAATTCACCCCTCCACTTT.

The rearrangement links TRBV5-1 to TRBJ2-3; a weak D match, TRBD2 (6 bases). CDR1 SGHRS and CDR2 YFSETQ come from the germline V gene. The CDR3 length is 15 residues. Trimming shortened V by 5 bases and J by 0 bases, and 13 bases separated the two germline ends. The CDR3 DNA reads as TGCGCCAGCAGGGAGTGGGGGGTTAGCACAGATACGCAGTATTTT. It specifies CASREWGVSTDTQYF.

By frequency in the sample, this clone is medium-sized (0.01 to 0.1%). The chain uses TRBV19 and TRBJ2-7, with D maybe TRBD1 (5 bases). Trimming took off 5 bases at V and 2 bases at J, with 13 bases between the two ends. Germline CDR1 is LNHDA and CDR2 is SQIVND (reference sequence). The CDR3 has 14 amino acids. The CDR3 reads CASSGAWEPYEQYF. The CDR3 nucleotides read TGTGCCAGTAGTGGGGCGTGGGAACCCTACGAGCAGTACTTC.

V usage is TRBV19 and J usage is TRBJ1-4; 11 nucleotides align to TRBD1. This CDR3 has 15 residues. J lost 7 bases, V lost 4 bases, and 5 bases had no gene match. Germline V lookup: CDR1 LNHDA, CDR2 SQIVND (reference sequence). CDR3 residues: CASSTRTGGVEKLFF. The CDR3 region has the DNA TGTGCCAGTAGTACCCGGACAGGGGGCGTTGAAAAACTGTTTTTT.

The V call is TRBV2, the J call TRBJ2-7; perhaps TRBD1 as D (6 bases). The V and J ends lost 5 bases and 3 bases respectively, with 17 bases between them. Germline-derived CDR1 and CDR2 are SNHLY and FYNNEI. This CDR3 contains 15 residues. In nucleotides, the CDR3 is TGTGCCAGCAGTCCCCCGCAGGGGAAGGGCTACGAGCAGTACTTC. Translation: CASSPPQGKGYEQYF.

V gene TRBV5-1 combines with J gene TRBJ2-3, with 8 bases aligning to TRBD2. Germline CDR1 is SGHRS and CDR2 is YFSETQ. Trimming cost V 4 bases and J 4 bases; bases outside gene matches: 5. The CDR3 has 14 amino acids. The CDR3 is CASSVAGSSDTQYF. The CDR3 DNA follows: TGCGCCAGCAGCGTAGCGGGGTCGTCAGATACGCAGTATTTT. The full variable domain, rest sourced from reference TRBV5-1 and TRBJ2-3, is KAGVTQTPRYLIKTRGQQVTLSCSPISGHRSVSWYQQTPGQGLQFLFEYFSETQRNKGNFPGRFSGRQFSNSRSEMNVSTLELGDSALYLCASSVAGSSDTQYFGPGTRLTVL.

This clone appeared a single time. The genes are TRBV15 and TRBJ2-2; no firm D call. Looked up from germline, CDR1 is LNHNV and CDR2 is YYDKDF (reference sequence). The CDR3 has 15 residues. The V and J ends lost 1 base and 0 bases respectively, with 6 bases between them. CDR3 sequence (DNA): TGTGCCACCAGCAGAGTTCAGACGAACACCGGGGAGCTGTTTTTT. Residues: CATSRVQTNTGELFF.

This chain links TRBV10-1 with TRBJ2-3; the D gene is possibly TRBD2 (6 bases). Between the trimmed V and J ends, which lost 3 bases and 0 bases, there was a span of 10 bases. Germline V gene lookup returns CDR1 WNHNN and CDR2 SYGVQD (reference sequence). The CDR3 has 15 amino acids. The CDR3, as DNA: TGCGCCAGCAGTGATGGGGGAGGAAGCACAGATACGCAGTATTTT. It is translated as CASSDGGGSTDTQYF.

CDR3 protein: CATRDRGGNSPLHF. The DNA for the CDR3 is TGCGCCACCCGGGACAGGGGAGGGAATTCACCCCTCCACTTT. The chain recombines TRBV5-1 with TRBJ1-6; 10 bases are shared with TRBD1. V shed 9 bases, J shed 7 bases, and the junction held 7 bases outside the gene matches. The V gene's germline CDR1 is SGHRS and CDR2 YFSETQ. This CDR3 has 14 amino acids.

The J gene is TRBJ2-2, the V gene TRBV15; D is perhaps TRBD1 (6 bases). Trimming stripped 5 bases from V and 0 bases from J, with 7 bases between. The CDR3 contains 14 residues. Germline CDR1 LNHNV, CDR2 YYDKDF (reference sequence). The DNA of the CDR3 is TGTGCCACCAGCTGGGACACGAACACCGGGGAGCTGTTTTTT. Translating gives CATSWDTNTGELFF.

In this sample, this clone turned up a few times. DNA of the CDR3: TGTGCCAGCAGCTCTCTCTCCCCGGGACAGGGGGGCGAGCAGTACTTC. It translates to CASSSLSPGQGGEQYF. The chain recombines TRBV7-2 with TRBJ2-7; the match to TRBD1 covers 11 bases. The trim removed 4 bases at V and 6 bases at J, leaving 11 bases unmatched. This CDR3 region has 16 residues. CDR1 is SGHTA and CDR2 is FQGNSA in the germline V gene.

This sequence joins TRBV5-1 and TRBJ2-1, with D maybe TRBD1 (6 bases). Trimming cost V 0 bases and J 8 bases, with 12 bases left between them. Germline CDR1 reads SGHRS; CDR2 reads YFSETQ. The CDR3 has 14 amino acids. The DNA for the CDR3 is TGCGCCAGCAGCTTGGGTACAGGGATCGATGAGCAGTTCTTC. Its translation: CASSLGTGIDEQFF.

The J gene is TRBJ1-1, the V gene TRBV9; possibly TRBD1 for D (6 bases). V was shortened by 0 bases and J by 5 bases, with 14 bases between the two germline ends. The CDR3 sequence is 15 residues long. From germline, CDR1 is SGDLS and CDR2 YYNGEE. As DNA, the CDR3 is TGTGCCAGCAGCGTAGGTCCCAAGGGGGTGACTGAAGCTTTCTTT. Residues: CASSVGPKGVTEAFF.

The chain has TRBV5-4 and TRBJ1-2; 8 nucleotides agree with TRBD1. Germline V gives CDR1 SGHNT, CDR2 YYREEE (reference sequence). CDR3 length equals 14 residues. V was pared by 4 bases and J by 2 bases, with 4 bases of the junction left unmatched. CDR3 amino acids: CASSPGQANYGYTF. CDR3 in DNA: TGTGCCAGCAGCCCGGGACAGGCCAACTATGGCTACACCTTC.

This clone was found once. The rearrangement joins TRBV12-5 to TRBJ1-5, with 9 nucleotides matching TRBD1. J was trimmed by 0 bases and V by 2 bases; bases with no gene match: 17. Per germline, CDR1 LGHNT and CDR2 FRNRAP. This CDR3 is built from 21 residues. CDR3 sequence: CASGLNPTSGQGYLSNQPQHF. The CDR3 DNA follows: TGTGCTAGTGGTTTGAACCCCACCTCGGGACAGGGATACCTTAGCAATCAGCCCCAGCATTTT.